The entry below describes one T cell receptor beta chain. Its cognate antigen has yet to be identified. One base away there is no much larger clone; base qualities are not given. This specimen comes from a study of blood T cell repertoires in COVID-19 (dated by TCRdb to the early 2020s). About the investigation overall: Samples covering the acute and convalescent phases of COVID-19 were provided by collaborators in the United States, Italy and Spain. The material from the prospective study consisted of cDNA or gDNA derived from T cells, B-cell-depleted T cells, or PBMCs. Subjects who had been exposed to COVID-19, were actively infected with it, or had recovered from it provided the deeply sampled blood TCRbeta repertoires that made up the dataset. A freely available public database, intended as a resource for researchers studying the immune response to SARS-CoV-2, is where the repertoires were released. Samples came from the ongoing ImmuneRACE study (first 160 participants) plus 1,254 subjects from 6 global collaborators. Sample metadata almost always included a de-identified subject ID, COVID-19 status, age in years and sex. Where available, HLA class I and class II types were obtained from metadata supplied by the sample provider rather than from assay-based typing.

CDR1 is given as SGHAT and CDR2 as FQNNGV, both from the germline V gene. The germline ends are 17 bases apart after V is trimmed by 1 base and J by 2 bases. Measured from the cysteine to the phenylalanine, the CDR3 is 17 residues long. The only DNA kept is the CDR3, 51 bases in frame from the first base. General conclusions and limits of the study: How much clinical and demographic metadata was included differed by source and by participant, and the metadata was provided uncurated.

TCRbeta CDR3 regions were amplified from genomic DNA by means of the immunoSEQ Assay, a bias-controlled multiplex PCR. Per the authors' processing: Within the assay, amplification of reference gene primers was used to estimate how many nucleated cells each sample contained. To quantify the absolute abundance of each unique TCRbeta CDR3 rearrangement, sequence reads were collapsed and filtered. For each sample, productive Simpson clonality was calculated as the square root of Simpson's diversity index across productive rearrangements. TCRdb provides this immuneACCESS table in a form limited to in-frame rearrangements. Some clones are lacking; in checked studies, under half of them reflect an unresolved V gene, and why the rest are absent is not known. The V and J calls and clone size come from that table; D and trimming were worked out from the DNA. The sample contains under 300,000 clones, approximately 84% of them found a single time. The top ten clonotypes cover about 14% of the sample.

In the prospective study, participants were about 18 to 89 years old, resided in 20 to 30 geographic areas of the United States, and were enrolled through a virtual design. Cohort assignment in the prospective study relied on participant-reported clinical history from a screening survey and a study questionnaire. For ImmuneRACE Cohort 3, a participant was defined as recovered based on two consecutive negative NP/OP PCR tests, clearance by a healthcare professional, or resolution of symptoms. Each participant in the prospective study had whole blood, serum and a nasopharyngeal or oropharyngeal swab collected by mobile phlebotomists. Over a roughly 2-month period, participants in the prospective study had the option of providing additional blood draws and questionnaires. Blood samples from the prospective study were shipped frozen or at room temperature prior to DNA extraction.

This TCR was sampled from a man between 18 and 29 years old who had recovered from COVID-19. Sequencing input: PBMCs or T cells enriched from blood (not recorded which). This chain joins TRBV11-2 to TRBJ1-2, and perhaps TRBD1 as D gene, on 6 matching bases. CDR3 protein: CASSLARGSTPNYGYTF. The base sequence is TGTGCCAGCAGCTTAGCCAGGGGATCAACTCCCAACTATGGCTACACCTTC.